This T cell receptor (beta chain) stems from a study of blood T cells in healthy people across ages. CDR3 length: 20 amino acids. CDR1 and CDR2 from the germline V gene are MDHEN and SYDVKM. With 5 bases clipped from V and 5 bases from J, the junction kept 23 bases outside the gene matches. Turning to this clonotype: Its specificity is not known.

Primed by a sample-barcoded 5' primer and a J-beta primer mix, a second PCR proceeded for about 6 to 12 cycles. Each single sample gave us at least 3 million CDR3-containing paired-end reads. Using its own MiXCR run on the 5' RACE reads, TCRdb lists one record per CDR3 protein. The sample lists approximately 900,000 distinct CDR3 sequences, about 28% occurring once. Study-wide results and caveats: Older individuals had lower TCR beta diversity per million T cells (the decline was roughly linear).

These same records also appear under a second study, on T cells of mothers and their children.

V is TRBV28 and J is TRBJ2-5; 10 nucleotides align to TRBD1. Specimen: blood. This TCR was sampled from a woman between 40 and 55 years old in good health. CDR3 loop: CASSAPPRDRGMVKRETQYF. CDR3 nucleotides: TGTGCCAGCAGTGCTCCACCCCGGGACAGGGGCATGGTAAAGCGGGAGACCCAGTACTTC.